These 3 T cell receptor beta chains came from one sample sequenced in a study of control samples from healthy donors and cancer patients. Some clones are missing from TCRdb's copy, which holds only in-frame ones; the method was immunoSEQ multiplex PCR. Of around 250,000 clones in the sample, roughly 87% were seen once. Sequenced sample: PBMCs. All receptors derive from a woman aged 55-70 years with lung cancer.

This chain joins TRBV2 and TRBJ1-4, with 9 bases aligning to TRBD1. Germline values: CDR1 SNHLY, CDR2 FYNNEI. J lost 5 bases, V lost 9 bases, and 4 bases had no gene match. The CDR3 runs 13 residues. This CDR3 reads CASTGTGNEKLFF. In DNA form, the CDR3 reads TGTGCCAGTACCGGGACAGGGAATGAAAAACTGTTTTTT.

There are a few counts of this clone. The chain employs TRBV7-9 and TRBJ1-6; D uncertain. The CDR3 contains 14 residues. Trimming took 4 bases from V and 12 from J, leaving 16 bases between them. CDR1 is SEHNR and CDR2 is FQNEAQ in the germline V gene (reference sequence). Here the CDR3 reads CASSSGGPVLPLHF. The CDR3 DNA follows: TGTGCCAGCAGCTCCGGTGGCCCGGTTTTACCCCTCCACTTT.

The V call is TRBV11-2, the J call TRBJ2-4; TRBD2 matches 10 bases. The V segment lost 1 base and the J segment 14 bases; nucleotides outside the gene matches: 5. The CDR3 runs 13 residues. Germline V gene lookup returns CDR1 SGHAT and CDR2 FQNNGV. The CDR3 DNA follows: TGTGCCAGCAGCTTAGGTACTAGCGGGGAGGAGTACTTC. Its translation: CASSLGTSGEEYF.